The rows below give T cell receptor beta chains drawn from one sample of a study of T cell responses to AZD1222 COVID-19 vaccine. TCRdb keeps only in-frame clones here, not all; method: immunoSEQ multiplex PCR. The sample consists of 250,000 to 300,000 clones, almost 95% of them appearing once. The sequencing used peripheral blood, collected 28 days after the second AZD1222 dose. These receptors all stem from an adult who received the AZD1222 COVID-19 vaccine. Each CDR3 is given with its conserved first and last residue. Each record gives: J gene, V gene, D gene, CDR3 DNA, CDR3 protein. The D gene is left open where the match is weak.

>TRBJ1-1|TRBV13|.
TGTGCCAGCAGCTACCTTCAAGTGAACACTGAAGCTTTCTTT
CASSYLQVNTEAFF
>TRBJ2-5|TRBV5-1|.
TGCGCCAGCAGCTTGCCGGGGGCAGAGACCCAGTACTTC
CASSLPGAETQYF
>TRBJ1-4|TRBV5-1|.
TGCGCCAGCAGCCGGGGTCGCGGAGCTAATGAAAAACTGTTTTTT
CASSRGRGANEKLFF
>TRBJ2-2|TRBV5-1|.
TGCGCCAGCAGGACAGGGAGGGGGGAGCTGTTTTTT
CASRTGRGELFF
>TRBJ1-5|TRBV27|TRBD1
TGTGCCAGCAGTTTAATTAGGGACAGGGGACACAATCAGCCCCAGCATTTT
CASSLIRDRGHNQPQHF
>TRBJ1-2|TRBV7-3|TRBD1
TGTGCCAGCAGCAACTTAAGGGACAGGGGTGTGTCATATGGCTACACCTTC
CASSNLRDRGVSYGYTF
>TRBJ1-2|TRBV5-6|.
TGTGCCAGCAGCTTAAAAGGGAGAGGCTACACCTTC
CASSLKGRGYTF
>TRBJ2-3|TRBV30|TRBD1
TGTGCCTGGAGTGTAATGACAGGGATGAGCACAGATACGCAGTATTTT
CAWSVMTGMSTDTQYF
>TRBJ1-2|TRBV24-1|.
TGTGCCACCAGTGATCAGATTGGCTACACCTTC
CATSDQIGYTF
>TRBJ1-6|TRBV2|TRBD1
TGTGCCAGCAGTGTCCGGACAGGGGGGTCCTATAATTCACCCCTCCACTTT
CASSVRTGGSYNSPLHF
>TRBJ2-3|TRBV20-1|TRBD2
TGCAGTGCTAGTGGGCTAGCGGGAGGCACAGATACGCAGTATTTT
CSASGLAGGTDTQYF
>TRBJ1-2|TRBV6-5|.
TGTGCCAGCACCATGACACCGCGGGGGGCAAATGGCTACACCTTC
CASTMTPRGANGYTF
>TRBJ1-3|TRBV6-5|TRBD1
TGTGCCAGCTATAGGACAGGAGGAAACACCATATATTTT
CASYRTGGNTIYF
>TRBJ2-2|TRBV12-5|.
TGTGCTAGTGCCCTTGGGACCGGGGAGCTGTTTTTT
CASALGTGELFF
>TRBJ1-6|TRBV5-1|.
TGCGCCAGCAGGGCGGACAACTATTCACCCCTCCACTTT
CASRADNYSPLHF
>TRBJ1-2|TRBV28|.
TGTGCCAGCAGTCCGTTGGCGGATCTGGATGGCTACACCTTC
CASSPLADLDGYTF
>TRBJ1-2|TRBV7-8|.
TGTGCCAGCGGGCTTAGGGACTATGGCTACACCTTC
CASGLRDYGYTF